These 28 T cell receptor beta chains originate from one sample sequenced in a study of cytomegalovirus exposure and HLA in healthy donors. The PCR ran on 60 Vbeta and 13 Jbeta primers. Data came from immunoSEQ multiplex PCR; TCRdb stores just in-frame clones and leaves some out. The repertoire holds 200,000 or so clones, with over 75% as singletons. The sequenced sample was PBMCs. The receptors here all came from a girl less than two years old in good health and CMV-seronegative.

This chain connects TRBV7-9 to TRBJ2-7; 14 bases map to TRBD2. V was clipped by 3 bases and J by 2 bases; unmatched bases: 6. From germline, CDR1 is SEHNR and CDR2 FQNEAQ (reference sequence). The CDR3 sequence is 17 residues long. The CDR3 here is CASSFGTSGGFAYEQYF. The CDR3 DNA reads TGTGCCAGCAGCTTCGGGACTAGCGGGGGCTTTGCCTACGAGCAGTACTTC.

Only one count was recorded for this clone. This chain joins TRBV5-1 and TRBJ2-7; 7 positions match TRBD2. Germline values: CDR1 SGHRS, CDR2 YFSETQ. The CDR3 runs 14 residues. V lost 5 bases to trimming and J lost 7 bases; unmatched junction nucleotides: 12. This chain's CDR3 is CASRFGRGEREQYF. The CDR3 bases are TGCGCCAGCAGATTTGGACGGGGGGAGAGAGAGCAGTACTTC.

With regard to this clone: Other nucleotide sequences in the sample specify the same CDR3. The rearrangement uses TRBV2 and TRBJ1-3, with D unresolved. This CDR3 has 11 residues. Looked up from germline, CDR1 is SNHLY and CDR2 is FYNNEI. V was shortened by 3 bases and J by 5 bases, with 2 bases between the two germline ends. The CDR3: CASSDRNTIYF. DNA for the CDR3: TGTGCCAGCAGTGATAGAAACACCATATATTTT.

CDR3 loop: CASSLGGLAGGPSTDTQYF. In nucleotides, the CDR3 is TGTGCCAGCAGCTTGGGGGGACTAGCGGGAGGGCCGAGCACAGATACGCAGTATTTT. The genes are TRBV5-4 and TRBJ2-3; 16 nucleotides match TRBD2. The length of the CDR3 is 19 residues. The V segment lost 0 bases and the J segment 0 bases; nucleotides outside the gene matches: 4. Germline V lookup: CDR1 SGHNT, CDR2 YYREEE (reference sequence).

V is TRBV5-1 and J is TRBJ2-2; 8 nucleotides agree with TRBD1. J lost 7 bases, V lost 3 bases, and 11 bases had no gene match. This CDR3 contains 16 residues. Germline CDR1 SGHRS, CDR2 YFSETQ. The chain's CDR3 is CASSSPWTGMDGELFF. CDR3 DNA: TGCGCCAGCAGCTCGCCTTGGACAGGGATGGACGGGGAGCTGTTTTTT. The full variable domain, completed using reference TRBV5-1 and TRBJ2-2, is KAGVTQTPRYLIKTRGQQVTLSCSPISGHRSVSWYQQTPGQGLQFLFEYFSETQRNKGNFPGRFSGRQFSNSRSEMNVSTLELGDSALYLCASSSPWTGMDGELFFGEGSRLTVL.

V gene TRBV4-2 combines with J gene TRBJ2-2; 9 bases are a match to TRBD2. This CDR3 has 16 residues. V trimming: 1 base; J trimming: 7 bases; junction bases outside the gene matches: 7. Germline V gives CDR1 LGHNA, CDR2 YNFKEQ. CDR3 sequence reads: CASSQGGGGAGGELFF. The DNA for the CDR3 is TGTGCCAGCAGCCAAGGGGGCGGGGGGGCAGGCGGGGAGCTGTTTTTT.

The chain carries TRBV7-6 and TRBJ2-5, with 10 bases identical to TRBD2. The CDR3 loop spans 14 amino acids. V gave up 4 bases and J gave up 4 bases; unmatched junction bases: 3. CDR1 is SGHVS, CDR2 FNYEAQ, per germline. CDR3 in DNA: TGTGCCAGCAGCTCGGGACTAGCGCCAGAGACCCAGTACTTC. This encodes CASSSGLAPETQYF. The entire variable domain, with the rest obtained from reference TRBV7-6 and TRBJ2-5, is as follows: GAGVSQSPRYKVTKRGQDVALRCDPISGHVSLYWYRQALGQGPEFLTYFNYEAQQDKSGLPNDRFSAERPEGSISTLTIQRTEQRDSAMYRCASSSGLAPETQYFGPGTRLLVL.

The CDR3 reads CASRIDRDTEAFF. CDR3 DNA sequence: TGTGCCAGCAGAATAGACAGGGACACTGAAGCTTTCTTT. This chain connects TRBV6-5 to TRBJ1-1; TRBD1 aligns across 7 bases. With V trimmed by 6 bases and J by 3 bases, 4 bases remained unmatched. The length of the CDR3 is 13 residues. Germline CDR1 is MNHEY and CDR2 is SVGAGI.

The chain uses TRBV27 and TRBJ2-4; no firm D call. Germline V gene data show CDR1 as MNHEY and CDR2 as SMNVEV (reference sequence). Between the trimmed V and J ends, which lost 2 bases and 6 bases, there was a span of 8 bases. There are 13 residues in the CDR3. The CDR3 is CASSLSRPNIQYF. In DNA form, the CDR3 reads TGTGCCAGCAGTTTAAGCCGTCCAAACATTCAGTACTTC.

The chain combines TRBV6-1 with TRBJ2-3; D may be TRBD1 (5 bases). The ends were cut back, 6 bases at V and 0 bases at J, with 7 bases in the middle. The CDR3 is made up of 13 amino acids. CDR1 and CDR2 from the germline V gene are MNHNS and SASEGT. Written as DNA, the CDR3 is TGTGCCAGCAGGCAGGGCAGCACAGATACGCAGTATTTT. As protein: CASRQGSTDTQYF.

The chain links TRBV5-1 to TRBJ1-3; D perhaps matches TRBD1 (6 bases). V was trimmed by 4 bases and J by 1 base, leaving 12 bases between them. The CDR3 has 15 amino acids. The V gene's germline CDR1 is SGHRS and CDR2 YFSETQ. Here the CDR3 DNA reads TGCGCCAGCAGCCTGGAGGGGGAGTCTGGAAACACCATATATTTT. It encodes CASSLEGESGNTIYF.

The chain carries TRBV30 and TRBJ2-7, with D possibly matching TRBD1 (6 bases). The CDR3 spans 12 residues. CDR1 and CDR2 (germline): GTSNPN, SVGIG (reference sequence). V was pared by 4 bases and J by 4 bases, with 11 bases between. The CDR3 protein is CAWTDRKYEQYF. CDR3 bases: TGTGCCTGGACCGACAGGAAATACGAGCAGTACTTC.

J is TRBJ1-1 and V is TRBV4-2; D possibly corresponds to TRBD1 (6 bases). The CDR3 sequence is 17 residues long. Germline V lookup: CDR1 LGHNA, CDR2 YNFKEQ. The V end was cut by 1 base, the J end by 3 bases, with 18 bases between. The CDR3 DNA reads as TGTGCCAGCAGCCAAGCTTATGTGGTACAGGGTCACACTGAAGCTTTCTTT. Translating it yields CASSQAYVVQGHTEAFF.

This chain uses TRBV5-4 with TRBJ2-3, with 8 positions matching TRBD2. Trimming took 0 bases from V and 0 from J; bases not matched to a gene: 9. The germline CDR1 and CDR2 sequences are SGHNT and YYREEE (reference sequence). The length of the CDR3 is 18 residues. CDR3 bases: TGTGCCAGCAGCTTGGCCTCCGGGGGGGGACCCAGCACAGATACGCAGTATTTT. Protein sequence: CASSLASGGGPSTDTQYF.

The chain joins TRBV27 to TRBJ1-3; no reliable D call. The CDR3 length is 12 residues. Looked up from germline, CDR1 is MNHEY and CDR2 is SMNVEV (reference sequence). With 4 bases removed from V and 5 bases from J, the gap between germline ends came to 6 bases. The CDR3 here is CASSSDRNTIYF. Written as DNA, the CDR3 is TGTGCCAGCAGTTCCGACAGAAACACCATATATTTT.

The gene calls are TRBV4-1 and TRBJ2-2, with a weak D call TRBD2 (5 bases). V was shortened by 1 base and J by 3 bases, with 12 bases between the two germline ends. Germline values: CDR1 MGHRA, CDR2 YSYEKL. The CDR3 totals 16 residues. CDR3 DNA: TGCGCCAGCAGCCAAGTGGCAGGTAGCGACACCGGGGAGCTGTTTTTT. Protein: CASSQVAGSDTGELFF.

This chain uses TRBV4-1 with TRBJ2-3; 8 bases line up with TRBD2. CDR1 is MGHRA and CDR2 is YSYEKL in the germline V gene. The V and J ends lost 4 bases and 2 bases, in that order; junction bases with no gene match: 8. This CDR3 contains 16 residues. The CDR3 sequence is CASSLQAGVVTDTQYF. CDR3 sequence (DNA): TGCGCCAGCAGCCTACAAGCGGGAGTGGTCACAGATACGCAGTATTTT.

The chain recombines TRBV7-6 with TRBJ2-3, with D perhaps matching TRBD2 (5 bases). V lost 0 bases to trimming and J lost 0 bases, with 7 bases between them. Per germline, CDR1 SGHVS and CDR2 FNYEAQ. This CDR3 contains 15 residues. The CDR3 DNA is TGTGCCAGCAGCTTAGCTGGACTGAGCACAGATACGCAGTATTTT. Translation gives CASSLAGLSTDTQYF.

This chain connects TRBV29-1 to TRBJ2-4; perhaps TRBD1 as D (5 bases). Germline CDR1 reads SQVTM; CDR2 reads ANQGSEA. Trimming cost V 7 bases and J 4 bases, with 8 bases left between them. This CDR3 region has 11 residues. The CDR3 DNA follows: TGCAGCGGACAGCATAAAAACATTCAGTACTTC. Translation gives CSGQHKNIQYF.

This clone appeared once. The rearrangement uses TRBV6-1 and TRBJ2-3, with D maybe TRBD2 (6 bases). V was trimmed by 3 bases and J by 0 bases, leaving 13 bases between them. The length of the CDR3 is 16 residues. In germline, CDR1 is MNHNS, CDR2 SASEGT. The CDR3 is CASSEGLTVSTDTQYF. The DNA for the CDR3 is TGTGCCAGCAGTGAGGGACTCACAGTTAGCACAGATACGCAGTATTTT.

The count of this clone is one. The chain recombines TRBV15 with TRBJ2-5; D uncertain. CDR1 LNHNV and CDR2 YYDKDF come from the germline V gene (reference sequence). The CDR3 has 14 amino acids. With 1 base removed from V and 3 bases from J, the gap between germline ends came to 9 bases. CDR3 DNA: TGTGCCACCAGCAGAGCGCCCGCGGAAGAGACCCAGTACTTC. Translating gives CATSRAPAEETQYF.

The chain recombines TRBV6-5 with TRBJ1-2, with a tentative D call TRBD1 (6 bases). CDR3 size: 15 residues. V dropped 5 bases and J dropped 0 bases, with 13 bases sitting between them. Germline V gene data show CDR1 as MNHEY and CDR2 as SVGAGI. Written as DNA, the CDR3 is TGTGCCAGCAGTATCACAGGGCCCACTAACTATGGCTACACCTTC. It encodes CASSITGPTNYGYTF.

J is TRBJ2-1 and V is TRBV29-1; possibly TRBD1 for D (6 bases). Trimming took off 5 bases at V and 1 base at J, with 12 bases between the two ends. Germline V gives CDR1 SQVTM, CDR2 ANQGSEA. This CDR3 comprises 14 residues. The CDR3 bases are TGCAGCGTTTTTCGGGACACGTCCTACAATGAGCAGTTCTTC. Its protein is CSVFRDTSYNEQFF.

The chain is built from TRBV9 and TRBJ2-5, with 8 bases aligning to TRBD1. The junction had 0 bases not matched to a gene; V was cut back by 0 bases and J by 5 bases. From germline, CDR1 is SGDLS and CDR2 YYNGEE. There are 13 residues in the CDR3. The CDR3 DNA sequence: TGTGCCAGCAGCGTAGGGACAGGGGAGACCCAGTACTTC. It specifies CASSVGTGETQYF.

This clone was observed a single time. The chain is built from TRBV6-6 and TRBJ2-1; possibly TRBD2 for D (6 bases). Between the trimmed V and J ends, which lost 6 bases and 0 bases, there was a span of 12 bases. Germline CDR1 MNHNY, CDR2 SVGAGI (reference sequence). This CDR3 has 15 residues. CDR3 sequence: CASSGSGPSYNEQFF. The DNA of the CDR3 is TGTGCCAGCAGCGGGAGCGGCCCCTCCTACAATGAGCAGTTCTTC.

Of note for this clone: This CDR3 is also generated by other DNA sequences in the sample. For the CDR3, the DNA is TGTGCCAGCAGTCCCGGACAGGGGCGGGGCACAGATACGCAGTATTTT. It yields the protein CASSPGQGRGTDTQYF. This chain connects TRBV27 to TRBJ2-3, with 9 bases aligning to TRBD1. Trimming removed 5 bases from V and 1 base from J; junction bases left unmatched: 7. Germline V gene lookup returns CDR1 MNHEY and CDR2 SMNVEV (reference sequence). There are 16 residues in the CDR3.

The chain links TRBV18 to TRBJ2-7; 7 positions agree with TRBD1. CDR3 size: 15 residues. V lost 2 bases to trimming and J lost 6 bases; unmatched junction nucleotides: 10. Germline values: CDR1 KGHSH, CDR2 LQKENI. The DNA for the CDR3 is TGTGCCAGCTCACCATGGAGTAAGGGGGCGAGCGAGCAGTACTTC. Its protein product is CASSPWSKGASEQYF.

The gene calls are TRBV11-2 and TRBJ2-2; a weak D match, TRBD2 (6 bases). The CDR3 sequence is 16 residues long. V dropped 0 bases and J dropped 2 bases, with 10 bases sitting between them. The germline V gene has CDR1 SGHAT and CDR2 FQNNGV. CDR3 DNA: TGTGCCAGCAGCTTAGATGCGGGACGTAACACCGGGGAGCTGTTTTTT. Its protein product is CASSLDAGRNTGELFF.